This T cell receptor (beta chain) was obtained from a study of blood T cell repertoires in COVID-19. Assay used: immunoSEQ multiplex PCR; TCRdb lists only in-frame clones, some missing. The data show over 150,000 clones, about 90% seen once. The length of the CDR3 is 13 residues. The V end lost 6 bases, the J end lost 10 bases, and 18 bases lay between the germline ends. Germline lookup yields CDR1 ENHRY and CDR2 SYGVKD. The source is a woman aged 50 to 65 who had recovered from COVID-19. This rearrangement joins TRBV10-3 to TRBJ1-1; no clear D gene. The sample taken for sequencing was PBMCs or T cells enriched from blood (not recorded which). CDR3 sequence: CAISLQRDGVAFF. CDR3 nucleotide sequence: TGTGCCATCAGCCTACAGCGGGATGGGGTAGCTTTCTTT.